The 20 T cell receptor beta chains in this list originate from one sample, sequenced in a study of cytomegalovirus exposure and HLA in healthy donors. It was with 60 Vbeta and 13 Jbeta primers that the PCR ran. Method: immunoSEQ multiplex PCR; TCRdb's copy keeps in-frame clones and lacks some. The data show roughly 150,000 clones, 55% to 70% seen once. Sequenced sample: PBMCs. The receptor set was obtained from a woman between 25 and 40 years old in good health and CMV-seropositive.

V and J are TRBV27 and TRBJ1-6; D call uncertain. The V and J ends lost 0 bases and 9 bases respectively, with 12 bases between them. The CDR3 consists of 15 residues. CDR1 MNHEY and CDR2 SMNVEV come from the germline V gene (reference sequence). The CDR3 DNA follows: TGTGCCAGCAGTTTATCCGCGGATTTAGCTTCACCCCTCCACTTT. Protein: CASSLSADLASPLHF.

The chain recombines TRBV5-4 with TRBJ2-4, with 8 bases identical to TRBD2. CDR3 length: 16 residues. Germline CDR1 SGHNT, CDR2 YYREEE (reference sequence). V was clipped by 1 base and J by 8 bases; unmatched bases: 11. The CDR3 coding sequence is TGTGCCAGCAGCTTGAGTCGGGGGGGTGATGGTCACATTCAGTACTTC. Translating it yields CASSLSRGGDGHIQYF.

The CDR3 sequence: CAWNRDLNYGYTF. CDR3 sequence (DNA): TGTGCCTGGAATCGGGATTTGAACTATGGCTACACCTTC. This chain links TRBV30 with TRBJ1-2, with D uncertain. V was shortened by 4 bases and J by 2 bases, with 11 bases between the two germline ends. The CDR3 totals 13 residues. From germline, CDR1 is GTSNPN and CDR2 SVGIG (reference sequence).

This clone was seen more than once but under ten times. This is likely an artifact of a read error, given a far larger clone one base away. At the DNA level, this CDR3 is encoded by other sequences in the same sample as well. The J gene is TRBJ1-2, the V gene TRBV5-4, with 7 bases matching TRBD1. CDR1 and CDR2 from the germline V gene are SGHNT and YYREEE (reference sequence). This CDR3 has 14 amino acids. V was clipped by 2 bases and J by 7 bases; unmatched bases: 8. The CDR3 region is CASSFDRVGSGYTF. The CDR3 DNA reads TGTGCCAGCAGCTTCGACAGGGTTGGAAGTGGCTACACCTTC.

The chain employs TRBV5-1 and TRBJ1-1; the D is unclear. Germline V gene sequence: CDR1 SGHRS, CDR2 YFSETQ. The CDR3 extends over 14 amino acids. The V end was cut by 0 bases, the J end by 4 bases, with 10 bases between. The CDR3 sequence: CASSLARYSTEAFF. In DNA form, the CDR3 reads TGCGCCAGCAGCTTGGCTAGATATTCCACTGAAGCTTTCTTT.

The V call is TRBV28, the J call TRBJ2-3; TRBD2 might be the D (7 bases). V lost 2 bases to trimming and J lost 1 base, with 10 bases between them. CDR1 and CDR2 (germline): MDHEN, SYDVKM. This CDR3 has 15 residues. The CDR3 loop reads CASSLQGRGTDTQYF. In nucleotides, the CDR3 is TGTGCCAGCAGTTTACAGGGGAGGGGCACAGATACGCAGTATTTT.

This clone was counted a few times. The rearrangement uses TRBV6-4 and TRBJ2-1, with 14 positions matching TRBD2. V trimming: 6 bases; J trimming: 9 bases; junction bases outside the gene matches: 7. This CDR3 is built from 15 residues. Per germline, CDR1 MRHNA and CDR2 SNTAGT. The CDR3 nucleotides are TGTGCCAGCAGGGAGACTAGCGGGGGGGCCGCTGAGCAGTTCTTC. It yields the protein CASRETSGGAAEQFF.

This sequence joins TRBV4-2 and TRBJ2-1; perhaps TRBD2 as D (5 bases). Germline CDR1 LGHNA, CDR2 YNFKEQ. The CDR3 length is 15 residues. V lost 0 bases and J 7 bases, leaving 13 bases between the germline ends. The CDR3 here is CASSQDRRLQNEQFF. In DNA, the CDR3 is TGTGCCAGCAGCCAAGATCGGAGGCTGCAGAATGAGCAGTTCTTC.

The J gene is TRBJ2-3, the V gene TRBV19; 11 bases match TRBD2. Germline-derived CDR1 and CDR2 are LNHDA and SQIVND (reference sequence). Trimming took 2 bases from V and 3 from J; bases not matched to a gene: 1. The CDR3 spans 15 residues. The chain's CDR3 is CASSILAGGTDTQYF. The DNA for the CDR3 is TGTGCCAGTAGTATACTAGCGGGGGGAACAGATACGCAGTATTTT.

To note about this clone: A junction end diverges from the germline sequence, so it may reflect a read error. The chain links TRBV18 to TRBJ1-1; 7 bases align to TRBD1. CDR1 is KGHSH, CDR2 LQKENI, per germline. This CDR3 is 16 amino acids long. The CDR3 bases are TGTGCCGGCTCACCCGGGACAGCAGCCTTGAACACTGAAGCTTTCTTT. Its translation is CAGSPGTAALNTEAFF. Supplemented by reference TRBV18 and TRBJ1-1, the full variable domain reads NAGVMQNPRHLVRRRGQEARLRCSPMKGHSHVYWYRQLPEEGLKFMVYLQKENIIDESGMPKERFSAEFPKEGPSILRIQQVVRGDSAAYFCAGSPGTAALNTEAFFGQGTRLTVV.

This clone was found a few times. This chain joins TRBV27 and TRBJ2-2; 9 bases agree with TRBD2. The germline gives CDR1 MNHEY, CDR2 SMNVEV (reference sequence). This CDR3 has 19 residues. The ends lost 3 bases at V and 3 bases at J; junction bases unmatched: 14. The CDR3 loop is CASSFRTWGSGRHTGELFF. The CDR3 DNA follows: TGTGCCAGCAGTTTCCGCACTTGGGGTAGCGGGAGACACACCGGGGAGCTGTTTTTT.

The table lists this clone with a count of one. This sequence joins TRBV19 and TRBJ2-7; possibly TRBD1 for D (5 bases). Trimming pared 4 bases from V and 1 base from J, leaving 26 bases between. Germline V lookup: CDR1 LNHDA, CDR2 SQIVND (reference sequence). CDR3 length: 19 residues. The CDR3 here is CASSNTGKSIRLTSYEQYF. CDR3 DNA sequence: TGTGCCAGTAGTAACACAGGAAAATCAATCCGATTAACATCCTACGAGCAGTACTTC.

CDR3 loop: CASSPPTGVGEAFF. CDR3 bases: TGTGCCAGCTCACCCCCTACAGGGGTGGGTGAAGCTTTCTTT. The rearrangement links TRBV18 to TRBJ1-1; 7 positions agree with TRBD1. CDR3 size: 14 residues. J gave up 7 bases and V 3 bases, and 8 bases lay outside the gene matches. The germline CDR1 and CDR2 sequences are KGHSH and LQKENI.

This clone was observed a handful of times. The genes are TRBV5-4 and TRBJ2-7; TRBD1 matches at 7 bases. CDR3 size: 17 residues. Germline V gene lookup returns CDR1 SGHNT and CDR2 YYREEE (reference sequence). The V and J ends lost 0 bases and 0 bases, in that order; junction bases with no gene match: 9. CDR3 bases: TGTGCCAGCAGCTTGGCGAATCCGGGACAGCACTCCTACGAGCAGTACTTC. Protein: CASSLANPGQHSYEQYF.

The chain employs TRBV27 and TRBJ2-7, with 11 positions matching TRBD1. The length of the CDR3 is 14 residues. Germline assignment: CDR1 MNHEY and CDR2 SMNVEV (reference sequence). The V segment lost 6 bases and the J segment 3 bases; nucleotides outside the gene matches: 4. The CDR3 DNA reads as TGTGCCAGCAGCGCCGGGACAGGGGGCTACGAGCAGTACTTC. This encodes CASSAGTGGYEQYF.

The chain employs TRBV30 and TRBJ1-5; D remains unclear. Germline V lookup: CDR1 GTSNPN, CDR2 SVGIG (reference sequence). The CDR3 consists of 13 residues. V was trimmed by 0 bases and J by 3 bases, leaving 6 bases between them. In DNA, the CDR3 is TGTGCCTGGAGTGTACGCGTCAATCAGCCCCAGCATTTT. This codes for CAWSVRVNQPQHF.

This clone has ten or more counts. V gene TRBV5-4 combines with J gene TRBJ1-1; D gene unclear. The CDR3 covers 13 residues. Germline values: CDR1 SGHNT, CDR2 YYREEE (reference sequence). The V gene lost 5 bases and the J gene lost 1 base, with 9 bases spanning the gap. The CDR3 DNA sequence: TGTGCCAGCAGTGGAGGAGGGAACACTGAAGCTTTCTTT. This encodes CASSGGGNTEAFF.

The CDR3 DNA is TGTGCCAGCAGCTTGTACAGGGGCGGAGGGGAGACCCAGTACTTC. Encoded protein: CASSLYRGGGETQYF. V is TRBV5-6 and J is TRBJ2-5; D perhaps matches TRBD1 (7 bases). This CDR3 comprises 15 residues. Per germline, CDR1 SGHDT and CDR2 YYEEEE. Trimming cost V 1 base and J 5 bases, with 15 bases left between them.

The chain has TRBV27 and TRBJ1-2; TRBD1 aligns across 8 bases. Per the germline V gene, CDR1 is MNHEY and CDR2 is SMNVEV (reference sequence). This CDR3 is 15 amino acids long. V shed 2 bases and J 10 bases; nucleotides not matched to a gene: 12. The CDR3 loop is CASSLAAGGMPSYTF. The CDR3 region has the DNA TGTGCCAGCAGTTTAGCGGCAGGGGGCATGCCCTCCTACACCTTC.

The chain couples TRBV4-1 to TRBJ2-3; 8 positions match TRBD2. The germline V gene has CDR1 MGHRA and CDR2 YSYEKL. The V gene end was trimmed by 0 bases and the J gene end by 2 bases; junction bases not matched to a gene: 10. This CDR3 has 18 residues. Here the CDR3 reads CASSQEEAGGRFTDTQYF. The CDR3 region has the DNA TGCGCCAGCAGCCAAGAAGAGGCGGGGGGACGGTTCACAGATACGCAGTATTTT.